This passage covers 7 T cell receptor beta chains from one sample sequenced in a study of cytomegalovirus exposure and HLA in healthy donors. Vbeta (60) and Jbeta (13) primers were used in the PCR. Measured with immunoSEQ multiplex PCR; TCRdb has only the in-frame clones, and not every one. This repertoire includes more than 90,000 clones. Sequencing used PBMCs. The receptors here all came from a man in his forties or fifties in good health and CMV-seropositive.

The V call is TRBV7-9, the J call TRBJ2-1; weak D call: TRBD2 (7 bases). The germline CDR1 and CDR2 sequences are SEHNR and FQNEAQ (reference sequence). V lost 1 base and J lost 15, with 13 bases in between. This CDR3 contains 12 residues. CDR3 sequence (DNA): TGTGCCAGCAGCTTAGATGGCGGGGGCACGTTCTTC. Translating it yields CASSLDGGGTFF.

The chain is built from TRBV13 and TRBJ2-7; unclear D gene. The CDR3 has 14 amino acids. Germline V gives CDR1 PRHDT, CDR2 FYEKMQ (reference sequence). V was trimmed by 4 bases and J by 5 bases, leaving 15 bases between them. The CDR3 DNA follows: TGTGCCAGCAGCTCTAAGCTCACCCGGGACGAGCAGTACTTC. It encodes CASSSKLTRDEQYF.

The chain is built from TRBV9 and TRBJ2-3, with a tentative D call TRBD2 (5 bases). V was trimmed by 0 bases and J by 3 bases, leaving 11 bases between them. This CDR3 contains 15 residues. The germline CDR1 and CDR2 sequences are SGDLS and YYNGEE. CDR3 nucleotide sequence: TGTGCCAGCAGCGTAGGTCTTTGGAGGACAGATACGCAGTATTTT. Translated: CASSVGLWRTDTQYF.

The chain joins TRBV28 to TRBJ1-5; TRBD1 matches at 11 bases. Per the germline V gene, CDR1 is MDHEN and CDR2 is SYDVKM. This CDR3 spans 18 amino acids. The V segment lost 4 bases and the J segment 0 bases; nucleotides outside the gene matches: 8. As DNA, the CDR3 is TGTGCCAGCAGTTCCCGGGACAGGGGGTTTTATAGCAATCAGCCCCAGCATTTT. It is translated as CASSSRDRGFYSNQPQHF.

V usage is TRBV4-1 and J usage is TRBJ2-5, with D possibly TRBD1 on 6 matching bases. The V end was cut by 4 bases, the J end by 0 bases, with 18 bases between. The CDR3 runs to 17 residues. CDR1 MGHRA and CDR2 YSYEKL come from the germline V gene. The CDR3 sequence: CASSPFPLGDNQETQYF. The CDR3 DNA reads TGCGCCAGCAGCCCCTTCCCGTTGGGGGACAACCAAGAGACCCAGTACTTC.

The chain joins TRBV5-6 to TRBJ2-3; 9 positions match TRBD2. In germline, CDR1 is SGHDT, CDR2 YYEEEE. J lost 3 bases, V lost 4 bases, and 6 bases had no gene match. The CDR3 loop spans 15 amino acids. The CDR3 loop reads CASSVAGAGTDTQYF. The CDR3 bases are TGTGCCAGCAGCGTAGCGGGAGCCGGAACAGATACGCAGTATTTT. The full variable domain, its missing parts supplied by reference TRBV5-6 and TRBJ2-3, is DAGVTQSPTHLIKTRGQQVTLRCSPKSGHDTVSWYQQALGQGPQFIFQYYEEEERQRGNFPDRFSGHQFPNYSSELNVNALLLGDSALYLCASSVAGAGTDTQYFGPGTRLTVL.

This chain joins TRBV6-1 and TRBJ1-5; D unclear. The ends were cut back, 6 bases at V and 5 bases at J, with 11 bases in the middle. CDR3 size: 13 residues. Germline CDR1 is MNHNS and CDR2 is SASEGT. Here the CDR3 DNA reads TGTGCCAGCAGCGTTTATCGGGATCAGCCCCAGCATTTT. Its protein product is CASSVYRDQPQHF.